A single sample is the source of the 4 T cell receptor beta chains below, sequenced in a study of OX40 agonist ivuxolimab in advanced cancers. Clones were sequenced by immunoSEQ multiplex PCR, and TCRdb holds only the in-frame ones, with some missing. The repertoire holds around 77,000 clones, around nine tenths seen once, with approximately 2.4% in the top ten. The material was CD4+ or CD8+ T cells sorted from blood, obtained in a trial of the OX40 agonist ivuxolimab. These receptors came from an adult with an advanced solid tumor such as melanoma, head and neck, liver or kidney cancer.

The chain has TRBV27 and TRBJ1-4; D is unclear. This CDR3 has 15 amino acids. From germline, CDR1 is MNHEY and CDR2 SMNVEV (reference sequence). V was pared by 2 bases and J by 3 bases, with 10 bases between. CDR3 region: CASSLTRGPNEKLFF. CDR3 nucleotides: TGTGCCAGCAGTTTAACACGTGGGCCTAATGAAAAACTGTTTTTT. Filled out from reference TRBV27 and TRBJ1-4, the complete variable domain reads EAQVTQNPRYLITVTGKKLTVTCSQNMNHEYMSWYRQDPGLGLRQIYYSMNVEVTDKGDVPEGYKVSRKEKRNFPLILESPSPNQTSLYFCASSLTRGPNEKLFFGSGTQLSVL.

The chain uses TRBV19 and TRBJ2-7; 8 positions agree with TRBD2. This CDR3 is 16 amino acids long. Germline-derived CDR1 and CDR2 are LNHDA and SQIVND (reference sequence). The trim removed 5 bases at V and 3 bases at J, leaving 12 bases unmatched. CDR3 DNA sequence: TGTGCCAGTAGTCGCTTGGCCGCGGGAGGCCTCTACGAGCAGTACTTC. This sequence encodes CASSRLAAGGLYEQYF.

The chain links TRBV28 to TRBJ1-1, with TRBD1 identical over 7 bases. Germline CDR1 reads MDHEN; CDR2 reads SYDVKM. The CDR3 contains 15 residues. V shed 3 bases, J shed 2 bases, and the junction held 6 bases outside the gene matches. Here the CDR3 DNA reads TGTGCCAGCAGTTTGTTTAGGGGGCCCAACACTGAAGCTTTCTTT. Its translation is CASSLFRGPNTEAFF.

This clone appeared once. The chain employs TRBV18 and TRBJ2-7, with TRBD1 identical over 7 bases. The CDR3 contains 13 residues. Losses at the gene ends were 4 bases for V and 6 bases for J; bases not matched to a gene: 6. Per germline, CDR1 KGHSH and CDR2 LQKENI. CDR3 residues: CASSQTRDSEQYF. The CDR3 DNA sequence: TGTGCCAGCTCACAAACCCGGGACAGCGAGCAGTACTTC.